These 26 T cell receptor beta chains were all obtained from the same sample, sequenced in a study of OX40 agonist ivuxolimab in advanced cancers. Profiling relied on immunoSEQ multiplex PCR, and the TCRdb table lists in-frame clones only, not all of them. This sample yields more than 25,000 clones, of which around 87% are seen a single time; roughly 18% belongs to the top ten. The sequencing used CD4+ or CD8+ T cells sorted from blood, collected in a trial of the OX40 agonist ivuxolimab. These receptors all come from an adult with an advanced solid tumor such as melanoma, head and neck, liver or kidney cancer.

V and J are TRBV7-2 and TRBJ2-5; 9 nucleotides match TRBD1. Germline V CDR1 and CDR2: SGHTA, FQGNSA. V lost 5 bases and J lost 12; bases outside the gene matches: 13. The CDR3 covers 14 residues. The CDR3 spells CASSPTGTGRREYF. For the CDR3, the DNA is TGTGCCAGCAGCCCCACCGGGACAGGGCGAAGGGAGTACTTC. Filled out from reference TRBV7-2 and TRBJ2-5, the complete variable domain reads GAGVSQSPSNKVTEKGKDVELRCDPISGHTALYWYRQSLGQGLEFLIYFQGNSAPDKSGLPSDRFSAERTGGSVSTLTIQRTQQEDSAVYLCASSPTGTGRREYFGPGTRLLVL.

V gene TRBV5-1 combines with J gene TRBJ1-2, with D possibly being TRBD1 (6 bases). There are 14 residues in the CDR3. V gave up 0 bases and J gave up 0 bases, with 6 bases separating them. CDR1 SGHRS and CDR2 YFSETQ come from the germline V gene. The CDR3 DNA reads TGCGCCAGCAGCTTGGGGGACACTAACTATGGCTACACCTTC. It codes for CASSLGDTNYGYTF.

The rearrangement joins TRBV2 to TRBJ1-3, with D perhaps matching TRBD1 (5 bases). The CDR3 contains 13 residues. Per the germline V gene, CDR1 is SNHLY and CDR2 is FYNNEI. V lost 6 bases and J lost 2, with 8 bases in between. The CDR3 region has the DNA TGTGCCAGCAGGCAGGGTACTGGAAACACCATATATTTT. Protein: CASRQGTGNTIYF.

The chain links TRBV7-8 to TRBJ2-1; TRBD2 matches 9 bases. With V trimmed by 5 bases and J by 0 bases, 8 bases remained unmatched. Germline CDR1 and CDR2: SGHVS and FQNEAQ. The CDR3 length is 17 residues. CDR3 sequence: CASSRRLAVLSYNEQFF. The CDR3 nucleotides read TGTGCCAGCAGCCGCAGACTAGCGGTCCTCTCCTACAATGAGCAGTTCTTC.

The CDR3 loop reads CASTPLRDRVTNYGYTF. DNA for the CDR3: TGTGCCAGTACCCCGCTCCGGGACAGGGTCACGAACTATGGCTACACCTTC. This chain joins TRBV19 and TRBJ1-2; TRBD1 matches 9 bases. The V segment lost 7 bases and the J segment 2 bases; nucleotides outside the gene matches: 14. This CDR3 region has 17 residues. Germline V gives CDR1 LNHDA, CDR2 SQIVND (reference sequence).

The rearrangement uses TRBV28 and TRBJ2-3, with D tentatively TRBD2 (6 bases). CDR3 length: 17 amino acids. Germline V CDR1 and CDR2: MDHEN, SYDVKM. Trimming took 6 bases from V and 0 from J, leaving 19 bases between them. The CDR3 region has the DNA TGTGCCAGCAGCTATACCCCCCCGGGGGTCAGCACAGATACGCAGTATTTT. Translation gives CASSYTPPGVSTDTQYF.

V usage is TRBV28 and J usage is TRBJ2-7, with 9 bases that match TRBD1. This CDR3 contains 12 residues. V dropped 10 bases and J dropped 6; count of bases not matched to a gene: 7. Germline V lookup: CDR1 MDHEN, CDR2 SYDVKM. CDR3 in amino acids: CATTGGPLEQYF. As DNA, the CDR3 is TGTGCCACCACAGGGGGCCCGCTCGAGCAGTACTTC.

The chain combines TRBV25-1 with TRBJ2-2; D is perhaps TRBD2 (5 bases). The CDR3 spans 12 residues. V lost 4 bases to trimming and J lost 11 bases, with 11 bases between them. Germline V gives CDR1 MGHDK, CDR2 SYGVNS. The CDR3 sequence is CASSVGGFELFF. CDR3 sequence (DNA): TGTGCCAGCAGTGTCGGCGGGTTCGAGCTGTTTTTT.

Only a few counts were recorded for this clone. The V gene is TRBV7-9, the J gene TRBJ2-5, with D possibly being TRBD1 (6 bases). V was trimmed by 2 bases and J by 3 bases, leaving 13 bases between them. The CDR3 covers 15 residues. CDR1 is SEHNR, CDR2 FQNEAQ, per germline (reference sequence). The CDR3, as DNA: TGTGCCAGCAGCTTACCCCATCGGGACAAAGAGACCCAGTACTTC. Translating it yields CASSLPHRDKETQYF.

The V gene is TRBV15, the J gene TRBJ2-3; 12 nucleotides line up with TRBD2. CDR3 length: 15 amino acids. Per the germline V gene, CDR1 is LNHNV and CDR2 is YYDKDF (reference sequence). The V gene end was trimmed by 3 bases and the J gene end by 6 bases; junction bases not matched to a gene: 4. As DNA, the CDR3 is TGTGCCACCAGCAGGCAGACTAGCGGGAGCGATACGCAGTATTTT. Protein sequence: CATSRQTSGSDTQYF. The full variable domain, in which reference TRBV15 and TRBJ2-3 provide the parts outside the CDR3, is DAMVIQNPRYQVTQFGKPVTLSCSQTLNHNVMYWYQQKSSQAPKLLFHYYDKDFNNEADTPDNFQSRRPNTSFCFLDIRSPGLGDTAMYLCATSRQTSGSDTQYFGPGTRLTVL.

This rearrangement joins TRBV7-8 to TRBJ2-7, with D perhaps TRBD1 or TRBD2 (6 bases each). Trimming removed 5 bases at V and 7 bases at J, with 15 bases between. The CDR3 sequence is 13 residues long. Germline CDR1 SGHVS, CDR2 FQNEAQ. CDR3 sequence (DNA): TGTGCCAGCAGCCACCGGGGGCGCAATGAGCAGTACTTC. It encodes CASSHRGRNEQYF.

The CDR3 loop is CASSPWDSSGNTIYF. In nucleotides, the CDR3 is TGTGCCAGCAGCCCTTGGGACAGCTCGGGAAACACCATATATTTT. V usage is TRBV9 and J usage is TRBJ1-3; 7 positions agree with TRBD1. The CDR3 spans 15 residues. Germline CDR1 and CDR2: SGDLS and YYNGEE. The V and J ends lost 4 bases and 4 bases, in that order; junction bases with no gene match: 8.

This clone is labeled medium-sized. The chain combines TRBV6-1 with TRBJ1-4; 10 bases align to TRBD1. Germline V gene sequence: CDR1 MNHNS, CDR2 SASEGT. V dropped 0 bases and J dropped 8; count of bases not matched to a gene: 3. CDR3 length: 15 residues. CDR3 in DNA: TGTGCCAGCAGTGAAGCGACAGGGGGCGAAGAAAAACTGTTTTTT. Protein product: CASSEATGGEEKLFF.

The chain links TRBV10-3 to TRBJ2-7; 7 bases line up with TRBD2. CDR1 is ENHRY and CDR2 is SYGVKD in the germline V gene. The CDR3 is 15 amino acids. V dropped 6 bases and J dropped 5; count of bases not matched to a gene: 13. The CDR3 sequence is CAISAGTTYIDEQYF. The CDR3 DNA reads as TGTGCCATCAGCGCCGGGACTACTTATATCGACGAGCAGTACTTC.

This chain uses TRBV7-9 with TRBJ2-1, with D possibly called TRBD1 or TRBD2 (6 bases each). Germline assignment: CDR1 SEHNR and CDR2 FQNEAQ (reference sequence). CDR3 size: 15 residues. Trimming left V 5 bases short and J 8 bases short, with 19 bases between. CDR3 bases: TGTGCCAGCAGCCGCCCTAGGGGGACTTCAGATGAGCAGTTCTTC. Translation: CASSRPRGTSDEQFF.

The chain joins TRBV6-5 to TRBJ2-3; D unclear. The germline V and J ends were trimmed by 7 bases and 3 bases, with 5 bases remaining between them. The CDR3 runs to 11 residues. Per the germline V gene, CDR1 is MNHEY and CDR2 is SVGAGI. The CDR3 DNA is TGTGCCAGCACAGAAACAGATACGCAGTATTTT. The encoded protein is CASTETDTQYF.

This clone occurred a few times. In the same sample, other DNA sequences code for this CDR3. This chain connects TRBV29-1 to TRBJ1-2; D ambiguous. V was cut by 6 bases and J by 8 bases, with 13 bases left in between. The CDR3 runs 11 residues. Germline values: CDR1 SQVTM, CDR2 ANQGSEA. The CDR3, as DNA: TGCAGCGTCGTCGGCCTAGAGGGCTACACCTTC. Translated: CSVVGLEGYTF.

This clone was observed a handful of times. At the DNA level, this CDR3 is encoded by other sequences in the same sample as well. This chain joins TRBV6-1 and TRBJ1-2; 9 nucleotides match TRBD1. Germline assignment: CDR1 MNHNS and CDR2 SASEGT. The V and J ends lost 6 bases and 0 bases, in that order; junction bases with no gene match: 5. The CDR3 consists of 15 residues. The CDR3 DNA sequence: TGTGCCAGCAGGCCGGGACAGGGCCCTAACTATGGCTACACCTTC. Translated: CASRPGQGPNYGYTF.

The chain uses TRBV9 and TRBJ2-2, with 9 bases identical to TRBD1. V trimming: 2 bases; J trimming: 3 bases; junction bases outside the gene matches: 11. CDR1 is SGDLS and CDR2 is YYNGEE in the germline V gene. This CDR3 comprises 18 residues. The CDR3 here is CASSVPSLGTGYTGELFF. The DNA of the CDR3 is TGTGCCAGCAGCGTTCCCTCACTCGGGACAGGGTACACCGGGGAGCTGTTTTTT.

The chain employs TRBV4-1 and TRBJ2-5; D unclear. This CDR3 spans 13 amino acids. Germline-derived CDR1 and CDR2 are MGHRA and YSYEKL. The V end was cut by 4 bases, the J end by 0 bases, with 6 bases between. This CDR3 reads CASSRDYQETQYF. For the CDR3, the DNA is TGCGCCAGCAGCCGAGATTACCAAGAGACCCAGTACTTC.

The CDR3 sequence is CAISESRRAGTGATMNTEAFF. In DNA form, the CDR3 reads TGTGCCATCAGTGAGTCACGCCGAGCCGGGACAGGGGCGACGATGAACACTGAAGCTTTCTTT. The rearrangement links TRBV10-3 to TRBJ1-1; 10 bases align to TRBD1. This CDR3 has 21 residues. The V gene end was trimmed by 0 bases and the J gene end by 0 bases; junction bases not matched to a gene: 16. CDR1 and CDR2 (germline): ENHRY, SYGVKD.

The chain links TRBV7-6 to TRBJ1-1, with D unclear. V was trimmed by 5 bases and J by 0 bases, leaving 16 bases between them. CDR3 length: 16 residues. CDR1 is SGHVS and CDR2 is FNYEAQ in the germline V gene. This chain's CDR3 is CASSPVSMSMNTEAFF. The DNA for the CDR3 is TGTGCCAGCAGCCCCGTGTCGATGTCTATGAACACTGAAGCTTTCTTT. Variable domain in full (rest from reference TRBV7-6 and TRBJ1-1): GAGVSQSPRYKVTKRGQDVALRCDPISGHVSLYWYRQALGQGPEFLTYFNYEAQQDKSGLPNDRFSAERPEGSISTLTIQRTEQRDSAMYRCASSPVSMSMNTEAFFGQGTRLTVV.

The chain joins TRBV10-2 to TRBJ1-2; TRBD1 agrees at 8 bases. J lost 8 bases, V lost 2 bases, and 10 bases had no gene match. CDR3 length equals 15 residues. Germline V gene lookup returns CDR1 WSHSY and CDR2 SAAADI. DNA of the CDR3: TGCGCCAGCAGTGAGGGGCAGGGGGCAGATAAGGGCTACACCTTC. This codes for CASSEGQGADKGYTF.

CDR3: CASTEWTEDYGYTF. CDR3 bases: TGTGCCAGCACCGAATGGACAGAAGACTATGGCTACACCTTC. The genes are TRBV7-9 and TRBJ1-2, with a weak D call TRBD1 (6 bases). The CDR3 covers 14 residues. CDR1 and CDR2 (germline): SEHNR, FQNEAQ (reference sequence). V gave up 7 bases and J gave up 3 bases, with 15 bases separating them.

The chain is built from TRBV2 and TRBJ2-7, with no clear D. This CDR3 contains 13 residues. Germline V gene data show CDR1 as SNHLY and CDR2 as FYNNEI. V was shortened by 4 bases and J by 1 base, with 8 bases between the two germline ends. The CDR3 bases are TGTGCCAGCAGTGTTGAACAATCCTACGAGCAGTACTTC. Encoded protein: CASSVEQSYEQYF.

The V call is TRBV5-6, the J call TRBJ1-1; D is unclear. There are 11 residues in the CDR3. Germline-derived CDR1 and CDR2 are SGHDT and YYEEEE. The V end was cut by 4 bases, the J end by 0 bases, with 1 base between. CDR3 coding DNA: TGTGCCAGCAGCGTGAACACTGAAGCTTTCTTT. It codes for CASSVNTEAFF.